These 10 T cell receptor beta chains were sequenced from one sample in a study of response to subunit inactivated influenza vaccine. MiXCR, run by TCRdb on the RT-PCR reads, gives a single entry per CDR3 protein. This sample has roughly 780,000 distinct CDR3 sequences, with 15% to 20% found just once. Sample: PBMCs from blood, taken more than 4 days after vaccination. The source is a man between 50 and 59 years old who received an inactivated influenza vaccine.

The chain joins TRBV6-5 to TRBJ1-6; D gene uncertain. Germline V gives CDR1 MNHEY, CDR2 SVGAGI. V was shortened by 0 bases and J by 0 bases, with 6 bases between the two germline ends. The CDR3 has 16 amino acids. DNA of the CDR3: TGTGCCAGCAGTTACTCCCCCCGCTCCTATAATTCACCCCTCCACTTT. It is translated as CASSYSPRSYNSPLHF.

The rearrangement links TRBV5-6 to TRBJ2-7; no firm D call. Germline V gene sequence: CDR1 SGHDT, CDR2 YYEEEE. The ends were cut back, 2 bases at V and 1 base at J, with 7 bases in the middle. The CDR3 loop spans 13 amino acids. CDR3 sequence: CASSLKTSYEQYF. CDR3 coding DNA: TGTGCCAGCAGCTTAAAAACTTCCTACGAGCAGTACTTC.

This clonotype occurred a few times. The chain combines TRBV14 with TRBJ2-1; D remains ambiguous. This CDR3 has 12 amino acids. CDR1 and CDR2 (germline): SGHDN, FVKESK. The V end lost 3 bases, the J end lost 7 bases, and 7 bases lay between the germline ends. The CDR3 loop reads CASSHYNNEQFF. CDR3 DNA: TGTGCCAGCAGCCACTATAATAATGAGCAGTTCTTC. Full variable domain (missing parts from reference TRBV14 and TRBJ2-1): EAGVTQFPSHSVIEKGQTVTLRCDPISGHDNLYWYRRVMGKEIKFLLHFVKESKQDESGMPNNRFLAERTGGTYSTLKVQPAELEDSGVYFCASSHYNNEQFFGPGTRLTVL.

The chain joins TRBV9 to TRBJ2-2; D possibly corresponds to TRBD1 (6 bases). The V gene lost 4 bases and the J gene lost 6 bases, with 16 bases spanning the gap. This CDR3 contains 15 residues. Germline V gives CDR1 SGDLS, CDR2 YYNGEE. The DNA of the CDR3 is TGTGCCAGCAGCCGGAGCAGGGGAACTCCCGGGGAGCTGTTTTTT. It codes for CASSRSRGTPGELFF.

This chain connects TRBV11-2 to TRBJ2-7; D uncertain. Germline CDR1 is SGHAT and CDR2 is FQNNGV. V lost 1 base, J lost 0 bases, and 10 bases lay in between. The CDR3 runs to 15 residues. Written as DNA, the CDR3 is TGTGCCAGCAGCTTAGCTAGGACCTTCTCCTACGAGCAGTACTTC. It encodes CASSLARTFSYEQYF.

The CDR3 nucleotides read TGTGCCAGCAGCGTAGACGTCGGGGGGAGTGGGATTGCTGAAGCTTTCTTT. Its protein product is CASSVDVGGSGIAEAFF. V usage is TRBV9 and J usage is TRBJ1-1; the D gene is possibly TRBD1 (5 bases). V lost 0 bases, J lost 6 bases, and 21 bases lay in between. Germline V gives CDR1 SGDLS, CDR2 YYNGEE. CDR3 size: 17 residues. The full variable domain, its missing parts supplied by reference TRBV9 and TRBJ1-1, is DSGVTQTPKHLITATGQRVTLRCSPRSGDLSVYWYQQSLDQGLQFLIQYYNGEERAKGNILERFSAQQFPDLHSELNLSSLELGDSALYFCASSVDVGGSGIAEAFFGQGTRLTVV.

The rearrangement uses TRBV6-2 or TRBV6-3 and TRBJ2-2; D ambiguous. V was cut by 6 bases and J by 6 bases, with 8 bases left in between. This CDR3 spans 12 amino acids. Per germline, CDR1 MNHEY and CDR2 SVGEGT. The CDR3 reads CASRDRPGELFF. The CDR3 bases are TGTGCCAGCAGAGACCGACCCGGGGAGCTGTTTTTT.

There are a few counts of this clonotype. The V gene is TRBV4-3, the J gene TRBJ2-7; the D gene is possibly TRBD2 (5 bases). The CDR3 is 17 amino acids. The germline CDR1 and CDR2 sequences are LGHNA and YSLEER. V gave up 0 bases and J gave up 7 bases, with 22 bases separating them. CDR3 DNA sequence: TGCGCCAGCAGCCAAGATCCTCCGGGGTCGCGAATGGGGGAGCAGTACTTC. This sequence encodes CASSQDPPGSRMGEQYF.

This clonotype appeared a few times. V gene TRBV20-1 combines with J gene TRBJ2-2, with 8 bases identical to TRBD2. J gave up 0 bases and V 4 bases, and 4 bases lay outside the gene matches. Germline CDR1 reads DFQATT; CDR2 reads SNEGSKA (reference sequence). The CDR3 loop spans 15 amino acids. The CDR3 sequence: CSATQTSANTGELFF. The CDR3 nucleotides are TGCAGTGCTACCCAGACTAGCGCGAACACCGGGGAGCTGTTTTTT.

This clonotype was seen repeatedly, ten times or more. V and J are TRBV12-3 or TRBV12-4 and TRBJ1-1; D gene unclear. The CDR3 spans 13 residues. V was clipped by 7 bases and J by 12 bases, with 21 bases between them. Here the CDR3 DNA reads TGTGCCAGCACCCCTCCCGGGAAGAATATTCCTTTCTTT. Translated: CASTPPGKNIPFF.